The 25 T cell receptor beta chains listed next were all sequenced from one sample in a study of T cells after yellow fever vaccination. TCRdb re-called the 5' RACE reads through MiXCR, storing one row per CDR3 protein. The sample lists some 320,000 distinct CDR3 sequences; around 4.4% were seen once. The source was PBMCs, collected 15 days after the yellow fever booster vaccination. Every receptor here comes from a man aged 18 to 35 who received the YFV17D yellow fever vaccine.

This clonotype was seen a few times. The chain uses TRBV9 and TRBJ2-5; TRBD1 matches at 7 bases. Trimming cost V 3 bases and J 4 bases; bases outside gene matches: 9. Germline CDR1 SGDLS, CDR2 YYNGEE. The CDR3 is made up of 15 amino acids. CDR3 DNA sequence: TGTGCCAGCAGCGCGTGGGACAGTCCACGAGAGACCCAGTACTTC. It specifies CASSAWDSPRETQYF.

This clonotype was seen at least ten times. The DNA for the CDR3 is TGTGCCAGCAGTGAAGTTGACGGGACAGGTGGTTCACCCCTCCACTTT. Translated: CASSEVDGTGGSPLHF. The chain uses TRBV2 and TRBJ1-6, with 8 bases aligning to TRBD1. There are 16 residues in the CDR3. Unmatched junction bases numbered 8, after V lost 1 base and J lost 9 bases. Per germline, CDR1 SNHLY and CDR2 FYNNEI.

This clonotype has ten or more counts. The chain recombines TRBV20-1 with TRBJ2-1; TRBD2 aligns across 10 bases. Germline-derived CDR1 and CDR2 are DFQATT and SNEGSKA (reference sequence). This CDR3 is built from 15 residues. The trim removed 6 bases at V and 5 bases at J, leaving 10 bases unmatched. The CDR3 DNA sequence: TGCAGTGCACCACTAGCGGGGACCTGGGACAATGAGCAGTTCTTC. The encoded protein is CSAPLAGTWDNEQFF.

This clonotype was counted ten times or more. This sequence joins TRBV25-1 and TRBJ1-1; TRBD1 agrees at 8 bases. Unmatched junction bases numbered 6, after V lost 3 bases and J lost 3 bases. The CDR3 has 15 residues. Germline assignment: CDR1 MGHDK and CDR2 SYGVNS. CDR3 in DNA: TGTGCCAGCAGTGACACCGGGACAGGAGACACTGAAGCTTTCTTT. As protein: CASSDTGTGDTEAFF. Filled out from reference TRBV25-1 and TRBJ1-1, the complete variable domain reads EADIYQTPRYLVIGTGKKITLECSQTMGHDKMYWYQQDPGMELHLIHYSYGVNSTEKGDLSSESTVSRIRTEHFPLTLESARPSHTSQYLCASSDTGTGDTEAFFGQGTRLTVV.

This clonotype has ten or more counts. The genes are TRBV5-1 and TRBJ2-3; 9 bases align to TRBD2. The CDR3 totals 16 residues. Germline lookup yields CDR1 SGHRS and CDR2 YFSETQ. V lost 4 bases and J lost 5; bases outside the gene matches: 11. DNA for the CDR3: TGCGCCAGCAGCGGTAGAGCGGGGGGTCTTGGAGATACGCAGTATTTT. The encoded protein is CASSGRAGGLGDTQYF.

This clonotype has only a few counts. V and J are TRBV5-1 and TRBJ2-7; D is unresolved. This CDR3 is 14 amino acids long. V gave up 4 bases and J gave up 7 bases, with 18 bases separating them. In germline, CDR1 is SGHRS, CDR2 YFSETQ. Written as DNA, the CDR3 is TGCGCCAGCAGCCCGGTCCCAGCCTCGGAGGAGCAGTACTTC. Translated, it gives CASSPVPASEEQYF. Full variable domain (outside the CDR3, taken from reference TRBV5-1 and TRBJ2-7): KAGVTQTPRYLIKTRGQQVTLSCSPISGHRSVSWYQQTPGQGLQFLFEYFSETQRNKGNFPGRFSGRQFSNSRSEMNVSTLELGDSALYLCASSPVPASEEQYFGPGTRLTVT.

J is TRBJ1-6 and V is TRBV6-1; 7 nucleotides line up with TRBD1. This CDR3 spans 12 amino acids. V was clipped by 7 bases and J by 7 bases; unmatched bases: 1. Germline V lookup: CDR1 MNHNS, CDR2 SASEGT. The CDR3 region is CASKGANSPLHF. The CDR3 DNA reads TGTGCCAGCAAGGGGGCAAATTCACCCCTCCACTTT.

This clonotype was detected ten times or more. The chain employs TRBV7-2 and TRBJ2-1, with D tentatively TRBD1 (5 bases). Trimming left V 3 bases short and J 0 bases short, with 24 bases between. CDR3 length: 20 amino acids. Germline V lookup: CDR1 SGHTA, CDR2 FQGNSA. The CDR3 is CASSFPRTSSEALSYNEQFF. The CDR3 nucleotides are TGTGCCAGCAGCTTCCCCCGGACAAGCTCGGAAGCCCTCTCCTACAATGAGCAGTTCTTC.

This clonotype was counted only a few times. The CDR3 nucleotides are TGTGCCAGCAGTTTAATGGGCTACCAGGGGTCACCCCTCCACTTT. Its translation: CASSLMGYQGSPLHF. The genes are TRBV12-3 or TRBV12-4 and TRBJ1-6, with D possibly matching TRBD1 (6 bases). Trimming cost V 2 bases and J 10 bases, with 15 bases left between them. The CDR3 extends over 15 amino acids.

This clonotype was observed many times. The chain combines TRBV7-2 with TRBJ2-3, with TRBD2 identical over 9 bases. V shed 8 bases and J 0 bases; nucleotides not matched to a gene: 6. CDR3 length: 15 residues. Germline assignment: CDR1 SGHTA and CDR2 FQGNSA. CDR3 nucleotide sequence: TGTGCCAGCCACTTCCTAGCGGGGAGCACAGATACGCAGTATTTT. Translation gives CASHFLAGSTDTQYF. Combining the CDR3 with reference TRBV7-2 and TRBJ2-3 gives the whole variable domain GAGVSQSPSNKVTEKGKDVELRCDPISGHTALYWYRQSLGQGLEFLIYFQGNSAPDKSGLPSDRFSAERTGGSVSTLTIQRTQQEDSAVYLCASHFLAGSTDTQYFGPGTRLTVL.

This clonotype has more than one count but fewer than ten. J is TRBJ2-7 and V is TRBV27, with TRBD2 as a possible D gene (5 bases). This CDR3 region has 16 residues. The germline gives CDR1 MNHEY, CDR2 SMNVEV (reference sequence). Trimming cost V 0 bases and J 0 bases, with 12 bases left between them. CDR3 protein: CASSLSASTFSYEQYF. CDR3 bases: TGTGCCAGCAGTTTATCCGCTAGCACTTTCTCCTACGAGCAGTACTTC.

This clonotype came up many times. The CDR3 nucleotides are TGCAGTGCTAACTTGGTGGGGGACATTCAGTACTTC. It codes for CSANLVGDIQYF. The chain employs TRBV20-1 and TRBJ2-4, with D perhaps TRBD1 or TRBD2 (5 bases each). Trimming cost V 4 bases and J 8 bases, with 12 bases left between them. The CDR3 has 12 residues. Germline values: CDR1 DFQATT, CDR2 SNEGSKA (reference sequence).

This clonotype was detected many times. The chain carries TRBV20-1 and TRBJ1-6; 7 positions agree with TRBD1. The germline V gene has CDR1 DFQATT and CDR2 SNEGSKA (reference sequence). Trimming cost V 5 bases and J 10 bases; bases outside gene matches: 17. The CDR3 has 16 amino acids. The CDR3: CSASSGTDLFWSPLHF. CDR3 sequence (DNA): TGCAGTGCTTCCTCTGGGACAGACCTTTTCTGGTCACCCCTCCACTTT.

This clonotype turned up a few times. CDR3 sequence: CASSEVLRDTQYF. The CDR3 DNA follows: TGTGCCAGCAGTGAAGTCTTGAGGGATACGCAGTATTTT. The V and J genes are TRBV2 and TRBJ2-3; D unresolved. The V end was cut by 1 base, the J end by 6 bases, with 8 bases between. This CDR3 is 13 amino acids long. Germline V lookup: CDR1 SNHLY, CDR2 FYNNEI.

This clonotype appeared a few times. V and J are TRBV20-1 and TRBJ1-5; D unresolved. The CDR3 runs to 16 residues. With 2 bases removed from V and 2 bases from J, the gap between germline ends came to 16 bases. Germline V gives CDR1 DFQATT, CDR2 SNEGSKA (reference sequence). This CDR3 reads CSARPGRAEGNQPQHF. DNA of the CDR3: TGCAGTGCTAGACCCGGGAGGGCGGAAGGCAATCAGCCCCAGCATTTT.

This clonotype showed up just a few times. The chain is built from TRBV3-1 and TRBJ2-2; perhaps TRBD1 as D (5 bases). Per the germline V gene, CDR1 is LGHDT and CDR2 is YNNKEL (reference sequence). There are 12 residues in the CDR3. Trimming removed 6 bases at V and 7 bases at J, with 9 bases between. CDR3 in DNA: TGTGCCAGCAGTCGCCAGGGCGGGGAGCTGTTTTTT. It translates to CASSRQGGELFF.

This clonotype was seen repeatedly, ten times or more. The CDR3 sequence: CASSEYDTQYF. Written as DNA, the CDR3 is TGTGCCAGCAGTGAATACGATACGCAGTATTTT. This chain links TRBV25-1 with TRBJ2-3; D unresolved. The germline V gene encodes CDR1 MGHDK and CDR2 SYGVNS. The CDR3 spans 11 residues. The V end was cut by 0 bases, the J end by 6 bases, with 1 base between.

In this sample, this clonotype turned up many times. The chain employs TRBV20-1 and TRBJ2-3; unclear D gene. The CDR3 consists of 14 residues. The germline CDR1 and CDR2 sequences are DFQATT and SNEGSKA (reference sequence). Trimming left V 4 bases short and J 0 bases short, with 11 bases between. The CDR3 here is CSAIRDFSTDTQYF. The CDR3 bases are TGCAGTGCTATCCGTGATTTTAGCACAGATACGCAGTATTTT.

This clonotype was seen more than once but under ten times. This rearrangement joins TRBV15 to TRBJ1-6; D call uncertain. V dropped 0 bases and J dropped 0 bases, with 15 bases sitting between them. The CDR3 runs 19 residues. Germline-derived CDR1 and CDR2 are LNHNV and YYDKDF (reference sequence). CDR3 amino acids: CATSRDRGKQSSYNSPLHF. The CDR3, as DNA: TGTGCCACCAGCAGAGATAGAGGAAAACAGAGCTCCTATAATTCACCCCTCCACTTT.

This clonotype was observed a handful of times. The J gene is TRBJ2-2, the V gene TRBV12-3 or TRBV12-4; TRBD2 matches 10 bases. Trimming took 10 bases from V and 6 from J; bases not matched to a gene: 11. This CDR3 is 15 amino acids long. The CDR3 sequence is CATRASGGLAGELFF. The CDR3 region has the DNA TGTGCCACCCGGGCTAGCGGGGGACTCGCCGGGGAGCTGTTTTTT.

The chain joins TRBV20-1 to TRBJ1-1; no firm D call. V was pared by 1 base and J by 3 bases, with 12 bases between. CDR1 is DFQATT, CDR2 SNEGSKA, per germline (reference sequence). The CDR3 length is 14 residues. The CDR3: CSARAPEGDTEAFF. DNA for the CDR3: TGCAGTGCTAGAGCACCAGAGGGAGACACTGAAGCTTTCTTT.

This clonotype was picked up many times. The rearrangement uses TRBV5-1 and TRBJ2-3; possible D gene TRBD2, 6 bases. Deletions cut 2 bases from V and 6 bases from J, with 13 bases between. This CDR3 is built from 14 residues. The germline V gene has CDR1 SGHRS and CDR2 YFSETQ. The CDR3 sequence is CASSFGREADTQYF. Written as DNA, the CDR3 is TGCGCCAGCAGCTTTGGCAGGGAGGCGGATACGCAGTATTTT.

The J gene is TRBJ2-5, the V gene TRBV20-1; 8 bases are shared with TRBD2. Unmatched junction bases numbered 4, after V lost 6 bases and J lost 1 base. The CDR3 is 13 amino acids. In germline, CDR1 is DFQATT, CDR2 SNEGSKA (reference sequence). CDR3 sequence: CSAERGSQETQYF. CDR3 coding DNA: TGCAGTGCCGAGCGGGGGTCCCAAGAGACCCAGTACTTC.

This clonotype was picked up many times. CDR3 bases: TGTGCCAGCAGCACCGGCAGCCCTTCGAACACCGGGGAGCTGTTTTTT. The encoded protein is CASSTGSPSNTGELFF. The rearrangement uses TRBV5-5 and TRBJ2-2; D call uncertain. This CDR3 region has 16 residues. Germline lookup yields CDR1 SGHKS and CDR2 YYEKEE (reference sequence). Trimming took 4 bases from V and 0 from J, leaving 13 bases between them.

This clonotype was observed a few times. V usage is TRBV19 and J usage is TRBJ2-1; D may be TRBD1 or TRBD2 (6 bases each). The CDR3 is 17 amino acids. Trimming removed 9 bases from V and 0 bases from J, with 21 bases in between. Germline V gene sequence: CDR1 LNHDA, CDR2 SQIVND (reference sequence). The CDR3 here is CARKREAGDLSYNEQFF. CDR3 coding DNA: TGTGCCAGAAAAAGGGAGGCAGGGGATCTCTCCTACAATGAGCAGTTCTTC. Looking up the rest from reference TRBV19 and TRBJ2-1 gives the full variable domain: DGGITQSPKYLFRKEGQNVTLSCEQNLNHDAMYWYRQDPGQGLRLIYYSQIVNDFQKGDIAEGYSVSREKKESFPLTVTSAQKNPTAFYLCARKREAGDLSYNEQFFGPGTRLTVL.